The T cell receptor (beta chain) under discussion was sequenced for a study of blood T cell repertoires in COVID-19. Study-level background: The cDNA or gDNA used as material had been derived from T cells, B-cell-depleted T cells, or PBMCs.

Living in about two dozen US areas, the participants were between about 18 and 95 years of age. Clinical history reported by participants formed the basis on which cohorts were assigned. In the authors' workflow: Reference gene primer amplification in the assay estimated nucleated cell counts. Using immunoSEQ multiplex PCR, the repertoire was profiled, and TCRdb retains in-frame clones only, with some absent. V and J calls and clone size follow that table, whereas D and trimming were derived from the DNA. Of roughly 200,000 clones listed, approximately 81% are singletons. The V gene lost 1 base and the J gene lost 0 bases, with 16 bases spanning the gap. CDR1 is SEHNR, CDR2 FQNEAQ, per germline (reference sequence). The CDR3 covers 18 residues.

This receptor was identified in a man aged 35 to 55 who had recovered from COVID-19. V and J are TRBV7-9 and TRBJ2-1; TRBD2 might be the D (5 bases). Material: PBMCs or T cells enriched from blood (not recorded which). This chain's CDR3 is CASSLGVERGGSYNEQFF. CDR3 in DNA: TGTGCCAGCAGCTTAGGTGTCGAACGGGGTGGCTCCTACAATGAGCAGTTCTTC.